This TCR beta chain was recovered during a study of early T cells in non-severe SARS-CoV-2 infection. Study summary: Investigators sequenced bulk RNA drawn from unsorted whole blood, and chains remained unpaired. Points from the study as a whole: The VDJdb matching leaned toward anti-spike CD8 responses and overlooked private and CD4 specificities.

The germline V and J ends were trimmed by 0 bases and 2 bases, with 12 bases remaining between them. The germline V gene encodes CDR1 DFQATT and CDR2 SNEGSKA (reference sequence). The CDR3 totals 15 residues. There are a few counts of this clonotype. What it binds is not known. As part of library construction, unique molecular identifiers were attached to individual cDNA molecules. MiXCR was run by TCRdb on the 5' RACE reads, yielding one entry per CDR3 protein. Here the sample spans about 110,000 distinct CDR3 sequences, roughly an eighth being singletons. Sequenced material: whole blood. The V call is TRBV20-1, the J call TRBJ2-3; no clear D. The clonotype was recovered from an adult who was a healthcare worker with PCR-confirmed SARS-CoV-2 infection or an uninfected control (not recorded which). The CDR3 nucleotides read TGCAGTGCTAGAGATCCCGGACGCCACACAGATACGCAGTATTTT. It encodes CSARDPGRHTDTQYF.